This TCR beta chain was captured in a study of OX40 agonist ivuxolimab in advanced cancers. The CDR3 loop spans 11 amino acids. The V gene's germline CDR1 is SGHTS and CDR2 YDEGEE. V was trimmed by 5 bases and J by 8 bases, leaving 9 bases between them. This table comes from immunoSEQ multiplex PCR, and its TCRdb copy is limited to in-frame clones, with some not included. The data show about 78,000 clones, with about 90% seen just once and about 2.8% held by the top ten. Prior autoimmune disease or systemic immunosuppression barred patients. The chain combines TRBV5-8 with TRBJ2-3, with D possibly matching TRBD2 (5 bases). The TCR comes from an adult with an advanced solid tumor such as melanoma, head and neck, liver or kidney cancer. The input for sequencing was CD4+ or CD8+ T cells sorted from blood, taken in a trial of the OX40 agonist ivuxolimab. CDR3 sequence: CASRARGTQYF. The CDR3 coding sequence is TGTGCCAGCAGGGCCCGGGGTACGCAGTATTTT.